One sample yielded the 5 T cell receptor beta chains listed below, sequenced in a study of blood T cell repertoires in COVID-19. Produced via immunoSEQ multiplex PCR; TCRdb's table is partial and in-frame only. The data contain around 290,000 clones, around 90% of them seen just once; the ten biggest clones take up approximately 1%. The sequencing input was PBMCs or T cells enriched from blood (not recorded which). The receptors here all came from a woman aged 30 to 39 who had recovered from COVID-19.

A word on this clone: Its ends do not fully match the called genes, so a read error is possible. The rearrangement uses TRBV5-6 and TRBJ1-2, with 9 bases aligning to TRBD1. This CDR3 spans 14 amino acids. Germline V gene lookup returns CDR1 SGHDT and CDR2 YYEEEE. The CDR3 DNA is TGTGCCAGCAGCTTCGGACAGGGGTTCCTGCCGCCCCCTTTC. Translated: CASSFGQGFLPPPF.

The rearrangement uses TRBV27 and TRBJ2-1, with 12 bases aligning to TRBD2. V lost 7 bases, J lost 0 bases, and 4 bases stayed unmatched. This CDR3 contains 16 residues. CDR1 and CDR2 from the germline V gene are MNHEY and SMNVEV (reference sequence). The CDR3 coding sequence is TGTGCCAGCACAGGACTAGCGGGAACCTCCTACAATGAGCAGTTCTTC. Residues: CASTGLAGTSYNEQFF.

This chain uses TRBV6-5 with TRBJ2-3; 12 nucleotides agree with TRBD2. In germline, CDR1 is MNHEY, CDR2 SVGAGI. V was clipped by 5 bases and J by 6 bases; unmatched bases: 6. CDR3 length: 15 residues. CDR3 residues: CASSNRLAGADTQYF. CDR3 sequence (DNA): TGTGCCAGCAGTAACCGACTAGCGGGGGCTGATACGCAGTATTTT.

The V call is TRBV7-2, the J call TRBJ2-7; 9 bases agree with TRBD2. CDR3 length equals 16 residues. The V gene end was trimmed by 0 bases and the J gene end by 5 bases; junction bases not matched to a gene: 8. Germline assignment: CDR1 SGHTA and CDR2 FQGNSA. Here the CDR3 DNA reads TGTGCCAGCAGCTTAGCTGCGGGGGGGCGCATCCACGAGCAGTACTTC. Protein: CASSLAAGGRIHEQYF.

The chain combines TRBV28 with TRBJ1-2; no definite D call. Trimming left V 6 bases short and J 4 bases short, with 15 bases between. Germline V gene sequence: CDR1 MDHEN, CDR2 SYDVKM. This CDR3 is built from 14 residues. The CDR3 is CASSTPLIRYGYTF. The DNA for the CDR3 is TGTGCCAGCAGCACCCCACTGATTCGCTATGGCTACACCTTC.